The rows below give T cell receptor beta chains drawn from one sample of a study of blood T cell repertoires in COVID-19. Repertoires were generated with immunoSEQ multiplex PCR, while TCRdb's copy carries only in-frame clones and drops some. Of 400,000 to 550,000 clones listed, more than 85% are singletons. The specimen was peripheral blood. These receptors came from a woman between 25 and 40 years old with acute or convalescent COVID-19. Both conserved end residues are part of each CDR3. Each record gives: clone size, J gene, V gene, D gene, CDR3 DNA, CDR3 protein. A D gene is named only where the DNA matches it firmly. Clone size appears in some rows only: once, few, many, or a class for an expanded clone.

NA	TRBJ1-5	TRBV12-5	NA	TGTGCTAGTGGTTTTGAAAGCCTTAGCAATCAGCCCCAGCATTTT	CASGFESLSNQPQHF
NA	TRBJ2-1	TRBV6-4	TRBD2	TGTGCCAGCAGTGAGGGAGCGGGGGCCGCCTACAATGAGCAGTTCTTC	CASSEGAGAAYNEQFF
NA	TRBJ2-7	TRBV3-1/TRBV3-2	NA	TGTGCCAGCAGCCAAGGATTGTACGGTCAGGGGATCCACGAGCAGTACTTC	CASSQGLYGQGIHEQYF
NA	TRBJ2-5	TRBV7-2	TRBD2	TGTGCCAGCAGCTTAGGACTAGCGGGGGTCCAAGAGACCCAGTACTTC	CASSLGLAGVQETQYF
once	TRBJ2-2	TRBV11-2	TRBD1	TGTGCCAGCAGCTTAAACAGGGGGGACACCGGGGAGCTGTTTTTT	CASSLNRGDTGELFF
NA	TRBJ2-7	TRBV25-1	TRBD1	TGTGCCATCCCGGGACAGCCAACGAGCTCCTACGAGCAGTACTTC	CAIPGQPTSSYEQYF
NA	TRBJ2-7	TRBV11-2	TRBD2	TGTGCCAGCAGCTTGGGACTAGCGGGGCGGGGCGAGCAGTACTTC	CASSLGLAGRGEQYF
NA	TRBJ2-5	TRBV11-3	NA	TGTGCCAGCAGATATAACCAAGAGACCCAGTACTTC	CASRYNQETQYF
NA	TRBJ1-5	TRBV6-6	TRBD1	TGTGCCAGCAGGCACCAGGGACAGGGCGGAGACCAGCCCCAGCATTTT	CASRHQGQGGDQPQHF
NA	TRBJ1-4	TRBV19	TRBD1	TGTGCCAGTAGAAGCAGGGGGAATGAAAAACTGTTTTTT	CASRSRGNEKLFF
NA	TRBJ2-7	TRBV11-2	NA	TGTGCCAGCAGCTTTGGCGACAACAGATACTACGAGCAGTACTTC	CASSFGDNRYYEQYF
NA	TRBJ2-5	TRBV5-6	NA	TGTGCCAGCAGCCTACCCGGGACATCACAAGAGACCCAGTACTTC	CASSLPGTSQETQYF
NA	TRBJ2-7	TRBV10-3	TRBD1	TGTGCCACCTCGGCTCGTCGGGACAGCTACTACGAGCAGTACTTC	CATSARRDSYYEQYF
NA	TRBJ1-2	TRBV30	NA	TGTGCCTGCCTCCAGAAGACAGATGAGAACTATGGCTACACCTTC	CACLQKTDENYGYTF
NA	TRBJ1-6	TRBV28	NA	TGTGCCAGCAGTGAGACCCAGGGTGGTTCACCCCTCCACTTT	CASSETQGGSPLHF
NA	TRBJ2-2	TRBV4-2	NA	TGTGCCAGCACCTCAGCGGGCTCGAACACCGGGGAGCTGTTTTTT	CASTSAGSNTGELFF
NA	TRBJ1-1	TRBV6-1	NA	TGTGCCAGCAGCCGCTTGAGGGAGGCTTTCTTT	CASSRLREAFF
NA	TRBJ1-1	TRBV20-1	NA	TGCAGTGCGGGGGGGATCGCTGAAGCTTTCTTT	CSAGGIAEAFF
NA	TRBJ2-3	TRBV13	NA	TGTGCCAGCAGCTTAGGGCGCGGGGGCCTCCCAGGAGATACGCAGTATTTT	CASSLGRGGLPGDTQYF
NA	TRBJ2-7	TRBV29-1	TRBD2	TGCAGCGTTGAATCTTACCGAACCGGGAGGGCGTTCGAGCAGTACTTC	CSVESYRTGRAFEQYF
once	TRBJ2-3	TRBV9	TRBD2	TGTGCCAGCAGCGACCGGGGGGAGGGGGATACGCAGTATTTT	CASSDRGEGDTQYF
NA	TRBJ1-5	TRBV5-8	TRBD1	TGTGCCAGCAGCTGGGGGACAGGTGGCAATCAGCCCCAGCATTTT	CASSWGTGGNQPQHF
NA	TRBJ1-5	TRBV10-2	NA	TGCGCCAGCAGTGAGGGTCACACTAGCAATCAGCCCCAGCATTTT	CASSEGHTSNQPQHF
NA	TRBJ1-4	TRBV5-5	TRBD1	TGTGCCAGCAGCTTTCGTCTACAGGGGGCATCGACTAATGAAAAACTGTTTTTT	CASSFRLQGASTNEKLFF
NA	TRBJ1-4	TRBV2	NA	TGTGCCAGCAGGGATGGACAGAAATTACTTTTT	CASRDGQKLLF
NA	TRBJ2-3	TRBV11-2	NA	TGTGCCAGCAGCTTGTCATGGAGGATATCGGATACGCAGTATTTT	CASSLSWRISDTQYF
NA	TRBJ2-1	TRBV10-3	TRBD1	TGTGCCATCAGGGGACAGGTAGAGAGTGAGCAGTTCTTC	CAIRGQVESEQFF
once	TRBJ2-5	TRBV5-1	NA	TGCGCCAGCAGCTTGGGTGAGGAAGAGACCCAGTACTTC	CASSLGEEETQYF
NA	TRBJ2-7	TRBV25-1	TRBD1	TGTGCCAGCAGTGAAGAGGGACAGACCTACGAGCAGTACTTC	CASSEEGQTYEQYF
NA	TRBJ2-5	TRBV15	TRBD1	TGTGCCACCAGTATACCGGGACAGGAGGGTTTGGAGACCCAGTACTTC	CATSIPGQEGLETQYF
NA	TRBJ2-1	TRBV19	TRBD2	TGTGCCAGTAAGCTCACAGGAATCCCCCTCGGACTAGCCTACAATGAGCAGTTCTTC	CASKLTGIPLGLAYNEQFF
NA	TRBJ1-2	TRBV2	NA	TGTGCCAGCAGTGACCCGAACTATGGCTACACCTTC	CASSDPNYGYTF
once	TRBJ2-7	TRBV27	TRBD1	TGTGCCAGCAGGCAAGGACAGGGTTTTTATCCGACCTACGAGCAGTACTTC	CASRQGQGFYPTYEQYF
few	TRBJ1-2	TRBV20-1	NA	TGCAGTGCTAGTTCAGAGAGGGACATTAACTATGGCTACACCTTC	CSASSERDINYGYTF
NA	TRBJ1-5	TRBV11-2	TRBD1	TGTGCCAGCAGCTTATCCCTAGGGACAGGCGGCCGCCAGCCCCAGCATTTT	CASSLSLGTGGRQPQHF
NA	TRBJ1-1	TRBV19	NA	TGTGCCACCCAACAGGGAAGCGCTGAAGCTTTCTTT	CATQQGSAEAFF
few	TRBJ1-6	TRBV2	TRBD1	TGTGCCAGCGCAGGGGGCGTGAACTCACCCCTCCACTTT	CASAGGVNSPLHF
NA	TRBJ1-4	TRBV9	NA	TGTGCCAGCAGCGTAGGCCCGGGCCCGGGGGAAAAACTGTTTTTT	CASSVGPGPGEKLFF
NA	TRBJ2-1	TRBV5-5	TRBD2	TGTGCCAGCAGCTTGGAACGGGGGGGCAATGAGCAGTTCTTC	CASSLERGGNEQFF
NA	TRBJ1-2	TRBV7-2	NA	TGTGCCAGCAGCTTAGGTTTAGGCGGATTCTATGGCTACACCTTC	CASSLGLGGFYGYTF
NA	TRBJ2-7	TRBV23-1	NA	TGCGCCAGCAGTCAATCGATAGGTCGGGTTAGACAGCCCCTCTACGAGCAGTACTTC	CASSQSIGRVRQPLYEQYF
NA	TRBJ2-3	TRBV5-4	NA	TGTGCCAGCACACTGAAGAAGACAGGATCCACAGATACGCAGTATTTT	CASTLKKTGSTDTQYF
NA	TRBJ2-7	TRBV2	NA	TGTGCCAGCAGTGAAATGGGCGGGGGCCAGGTCTACGAGCAGTACTTC	CASSEMGGGQVYEQYF
NA	TRBJ1-3	TRBV5-1	NA	TGCGCCAGCAGTCTGGGGGCAGACACCATATATTTT	CASSLGADTIYF
many	TRBJ2-1	TRBV6-1	NA	TGTGCCAGCAGTGAATCTCAGAGTATAGCCAATGAGCAGTTCTTC	CASSESQSIANEQFF
NA	TRBJ1-6	TRBV6-2/TRBV6-3	NA	TGTGCCAGCAGCGCCGGGAATAATTCACCCCTCCACTTT	CASSAGNNSPLHF
NA	TRBJ2-7	TRBV28	NA	TGTGCCAGCAGTCCCAGGGCCATCGAGCAGTACTTC	CASSPRAIEQYF
NA	TRBJ2-4	TRBV28	NA	TGTGCCAGCAGGGCTCTAGCCAAAAACATTCAGTACTTC	CASRALAKNIQYF
NA	TRBJ2-2	TRBV2	NA	TGTGCCAGCAGTCCACTTACAGGCACCGGGGAGCTGTTTTTT	CASSPLTGTGELFF
few	TRBJ1-1	TRBV7-9	NA	TGTGCCAGCAGCTCGGACACTATGAACACTGAAGCTTTCTTT	CASSSDTMNTEAFF